The clone carrying this T cell receptor (beta chain) has just a few counts. Its target is unknown. V lost 1 base, J lost 10 bases, and 13 bases lay in between. From germline, CDR1 is LNHDA and CDR2 SQIVND (reference sequence). The CDR3 spans 13 residues. The method was immunoSEQ multiplex PCR; TCRdb's version includes in-frame clones alone and lacks a portion of them. This table holds 30,000 to 40,000 clones, approximately 80% found once. The tumor samples were collected prior to definitive surgery or chemotherapy. This record comes from a study of high-grade serous ovarian cancer treatment subgroups. Study as a whole: On average, roughly 15,000 reads and thousands of unique TCR beta rearrangements were obtained per sample.

Regarding the study as a whole: Spatial context was lost because tumors were sequenced in bulk.

The chain combines TRBV19 with TRBJ1-1; D gene ambiguous. Sample: tumor tissue. The TCR comes from a human donor with high-grade serous ovarian cancer. CDR3 amino acids: CASSIVSAGTAFF. The CDR3 nucleotides are TGTGCCAGTAGTATAGTGTCGGCGGGAACAGCTTTCTTT.